This passage covers 32 T cell receptor beta chains from one sample sequenced in a study of T cells in Graves' hyperthyroidism and ophthalmopathy. RNA transcripts gave rise to amplified TCR beta CDR3 regions. The HTBI primer set drove a first-round RT-PCR of the TCR CDR3. TCRdb ran MiXCR on the multiplex PCR reads and lists one entry per CDR3 protein. The data contain approximately 720,000 distinct CDR3 sequences, around a sixth of them seen just once; the ten biggest clones take up over 15%. The sample taken for sequencing was blood. These receptors originate from a woman in her 50s with Graves' hyperthyroidism that later progressed to Graves' ophthalmopathy.

This clonotype was counted many times. V gene TRBV30 combines with J gene TRBJ2-1; the D gene is possibly TRBD1 (6 bases). The CDR3 runs to 13 residues. V lost 5 bases, J lost 4 bases, and 12 bases lay in between. From germline, CDR1 is GTSNPN and CDR2 SVGIG (reference sequence). The DNA for the CDR3 is TGTGCCTGGTTAGGGGGATTTTACAATGAGCAGTTCTTC. This sequence encodes CAWLGGFYNEQFF.

This clonotype has ten or more counts. J is TRBJ1-6 and V is TRBV28, with no clear D. Germline values: CDR1 MDHEN, CDR2 SYDVKM. V dropped 4 bases and J dropped 8 bases, with 15 bases sitting between them. This CDR3 has 15 residues. For the CDR3, the DNA is TGTGCCAGCAGTTCCCCGGAGGGTTCGCATTCACCCCTCCACTTT. Its protein is CASSSPEGSHSPLHF.

This clonotype was observed a few times. The chain employs TRBV6-1 and TRBJ2-2, with 7 bases lining up with TRBD1. V lost 4 bases, J lost 6 bases, and 8 bases stayed unmatched. Germline CDR1 is MNHNS and CDR2 is SASEGT. The CDR3 runs 15 residues. CDR3 bases: TGTGCCAGCAGTGGGCCCGGGACAGATTCCGGGGAGCTGTTTTTT. Protein sequence: CASSGPGTDSGELFF.

The sample holds many counts of this clonotype. The chain combines TRBV3-1 with TRBJ2-3, with D tentatively TRBD2 (6 bases). Germline CDR1 LGHDT, CDR2 YNNKEL (reference sequence). CDR3 length: 16 amino acids. The V and J ends lost 0 bases and 5 bases respectively, with 15 bases between them. DNA for the CDR3: TGTGCCAGCAGCCAAGAGGGGTGGAGGGTAAGAGATACGCAGTATTTT. Protein sequence: CASSQEGWRVRDTQYF.

This clonotype was detected a few times. J is TRBJ1-5 and V is TRBV27; the D is unclear. The germline V and J ends were trimmed by 3 bases and 0 bases, with 6 bases remaining between them. The CDR3 loop spans 14 amino acids. CDR1 and CDR2 from the germline V gene are MNHEY and SMNVEV (reference sequence). The CDR3 DNA is TGTGCCAGCAGTTTCAAGTATAGCAATCAGCCCCAGCATTTT. It encodes CASSFKYSNQPQHF.

The CDR3 reads CACAGQETQYF. CDR3 nucleotide sequence: TGTGCCTGTGCGGGCCAAGAGACCCAGTACTTC. The chain has TRBV30 and TRBJ2-5; TRBD2 is a possible D gene (5 bases). This CDR3 contains 11 residues. Trimming pared 6 bases from V and 1 base from J, leaving 6 bases between. The germline CDR1 and CDR2 sequences are GTSNPN and SVGIG (reference sequence).

This clonotype has ten or more counts. The gene calls are TRBV30 and TRBJ2-5; TRBD1 might be the D (5 bases). This CDR3 has 13 amino acids. Trimming cost V 3 bases and J 5 bases, with 13 bases left between them. Germline CDR1 and CDR2: GTSNPN and SVGIG (reference sequence). The CDR3 loop reads CAWRSRGRETQYF. The DNA for the CDR3 is TGTGCCTGGAGATCTAGGGGTCGGGAGACCCAGTACTTC.

This clonotype was recorded many times. This chain links TRBV12-3 or TRBV12-4 with TRBJ2-3; the D gene is possibly TRBD2 (5 bases). The V end lost 5 bases, the J end lost 3 bases, and 15 bases lay between the germline ends. The CDR3 covers 15 residues. The DNA of the CDR3 is TGTGCCAGCAGTCCGAGTGCCTCGGGGACAGATACGCAGTATTTT. This sequence encodes CASSPSASGTDTQYF.

Ten or more counts support this clonotype. The chain employs TRBV2 and TRBJ1-2; 7 bases map to TRBD1. Germline V lookup: CDR1 SNHLY, CDR2 FYNNEI. CDR3 length: 16 amino acids. V trimming: 5 bases; J trimming: 4 bases; junction bases outside the gene matches: 13. The CDR3 sequence is CASSTTPGQLGYGYTF. The CDR3 nucleotides are TGTGCCAGCAGTACAACTCCGGGACAGTTGGGCTATGGCTACACCTTC.

This clonotype was detected many times. The chain is built from TRBV5-8 and TRBJ2-2; D unclear. Germline V CDR1 and CDR2: SGHTS, YDEGEE. CDR3 length: 14 amino acids. V shed 3 bases and J shed 2 bases, with 8 bases lying between them. This CDR3 reads CASSWTANTGELFF. The CDR3 nucleotides read TGTGCCAGCAGCTGGACGGCAAACACCGGGGAGCTGTTTTTT.

There are a few counts of this clonotype. V usage is TRBV7-8 and J usage is TRBJ1-3; 9 bases line up with TRBD1. The CDR3 runs 17 residues. J gave up 3 bases and V 4 bases, and 10 bases lay outside the gene matches. The germline V gene has CDR1 SGHVS and CDR2 FQNEAQ. Here the CDR3 reads CASSSWWDRDVGNTIYF. In nucleotides, the CDR3 is TGTGCCAGCAGCTCCTGGTGGGACAGGGACGTTGGAAACACCATATATTTT.

The chain has TRBV6-5 and TRBJ1-5; D gene unclear. Germline CDR1 reads MNHEY; CDR2 reads SVGAGI. Trimming cost V 0 bases and J 0 bases, with 6 bases left between them. This CDR3 has 15 residues. In DNA form, the CDR3 reads TGTGCCAGCAGTTACTCGGGAAATAGCAATCAGCCCCAGCATTTT. Protein: CASSYSGNSNQPQHF.

CDR3 DNA: TGTGCCAGTAGGGACAGGGCCGAACAGCCCCAGCATTTT. Its protein is CASRDRAEQPQHF. The chain uses TRBV19 and TRBJ1-5; 8 bases align to TRBD1. Germline lookup yields CDR1 LNHDA and CDR2 SQIVND (reference sequence). This CDR3 has 13 amino acids. V trimming: 6 bases; J trimming: 7 bases; junction bases outside the gene matches: 5.

The chain joins TRBV5-1 to TRBJ2-5; D unclear. V shed 1 base and J shed 11 bases, with 15 bases lying between them. The CDR3 loop spans 13 amino acids. Germline values: CDR1 SGHRS, CDR2 YFSETQ. The CDR3: CASSLTAGSLQYF. CDR3 nucleotide sequence: TGCGCCAGCAGCTTGACGGCAGGCTCACTACAGTACTTC. The full variable domain, completed using reference TRBV5-1 and TRBJ2-5, is KAGVTQTPRYLIKTRGQQVTLSCSPISGHRSVSWYQQTPGQGLQFLFEYFSETQRNKGNFPGRFSGRQFSNSRSEMNVSTLELGDSALYLCASSLTAGSLQYFGPGTRLLVL.

This clonotype was detected ten times or more. The chain links TRBV6-1 to TRBJ1-2; D is perhaps TRBD1 (5 bases). Germline V gene data show CDR1 as MNHNS and CDR2 as SASEGT. The CDR3 is made up of 13 amino acids. V was trimmed by 6 bases and J by 0 bases, leaving 8 bases between them. The DNA of the CDR3 is TGTGCCAGCAGCCCGACAGCTAACTATGGCTACACCTTC. Its translation is CASSPTANYGYTF.

This clonotype was observed many times. The chain links TRBV6-6 to TRBJ1-1; D perhaps matches TRBD1 (5 bases). V gave up 2 bases and J gave up 0 bases, with 13 bases separating them. The CDR3 runs to 16 residues. The germline gives CDR1 MNHNY, CDR2 SVGAGI (reference sequence). The CDR3 loop reads CASSYLSGRVNTEAFF. In nucleotides, the CDR3 is TGTGCCAGCAGTTACCTGTCGGGACGGGTGAACACTGAAGCTTTCTTT.

The chain couples TRBV15 to TRBJ1-6; no clear D. Trimming took off 0 bases at V and 11 bases at J, with 5 bases between the two ends. Germline CDR1 LNHNV, CDR2 YYDKDF (reference sequence). This CDR3 has 12 residues. This CDR3 reads CATSRDSAPLHF. CDR3 nucleotides: TGTGCCACCAGCAGAGACAGCGCACCCCTCCACTTT.

Only a few counts were recorded for this clonotype. V gene TRBV5-1 combines with J gene TRBJ2-1; D not resolved. Germline-derived CDR1 and CDR2 are SGHRS and YFSETQ. Trimming shortened V by 4 bases and J by 4 bases, and 18 bases separated the two germline ends. This CDR3 is built from 16 residues. CDR3 in DNA: TGCGCCAGCAGCAGCTCGGACCGTGACGGGTACAATGAGCAGTTCTTC. Its protein is CASSSSDRDGYNEQFF.

The J gene is TRBJ1-1, the V gene TRBV7-9; D unresolved. V was shortened by 5 bases and J by 6 bases, with 16 bases between the two germline ends. The CDR3 contains 14 residues. Germline CDR1 reads SEHNR; CDR2 reads FQNEAQ (reference sequence). Here the CDR3 DNA reads TGTGCCAGCAGCCCAGAGCCCCATTTGGCTGAAGCTTTCTTT. Protein sequence: CASSPEPHLAEAFF.

This clonotype was detected ten times or more. This chain uses TRBV6-1 with TRBJ1-2, with 11 bases identical to TRBD1. The CDR3 is 15 amino acids. Germline V gene lookup returns CDR1 MNHNS and CDR2 SASEGT. V gave up 5 bases and J gave up 5 bases; unmatched junction bases: 7. The CDR3 DNA is TGTGCCAGCAGTCTCCGGACAGGGGGCGCATATGGCTACACCTTC. It is translated as CASSLRTGGAYGYTF.

This clonotype has just a few counts. V and J are TRBV5-1 and TRBJ2-3, with D uncertain. With 7 bases removed from V and 4 bases from J, the gap between germline ends came to 16 bases. This CDR3 is built from 14 residues. The V gene's germline CDR1 is SGHRS and CDR2 YFSETQ. In nucleotides, the CDR3 is TGCGCCAGCTGCGATACAGAGGCACCAGATACGCAGTATTTT. Encoded protein: CASCDTEAPDTQYF.

This clonotype was recorded at least ten times. The V gene is TRBV20-1, the J gene TRBJ2-5, with TRBD2 matching over 12 bases. The CDR3 covers 15 residues. From germline, CDR1 is DFQATT and CDR2 SNEGSKA (reference sequence). The J segment lost 0 bases and the V segment lost 5 bases, leaving 4 bases of the junction unmatched. The CDR3 nucleotides are TGCAGTGCTCATGGACTAGCGGGATACCAAGAGACCCAGTACTTC. It yields the protein CSAHGLAGYQETQYF.

This clonotype was found a few times. The chain has TRBV29-1 and TRBJ1-1; tentative D call: TRBD1 (5 bases). Trimming left V 2 bases short and J 7 bases short, with 11 bases between. The length of the CDR3 is 12 residues. The germline gives CDR1 SQVTM, CDR2 ANQGSEA. CDR3 sequence (DNA): TGCAGCGTTGAATGGGGGGACGGTGAAGCTTTCTTT. Its protein is CSVEWGDGEAFF.

This chain links TRBV5-1 with TRBJ2-6; D gene ambiguous. CDR3 size: 15 residues. Germline V gene sequence: CDR1 SGHRS, CDR2 YFSETQ. The germline V and J ends were trimmed by 5 bases and 0 bases, with 9 bases remaining between them. The CDR3 sequence: CASSSVSSGANVLTF. In nucleotides, the CDR3 is TGCGCCAGCAGTTCCGTTAGCTCTGGGGCCAACGTCCTGACTTTC.

The V gene is TRBV6-1, the J gene TRBJ2-5, with a possible D match to TRBD1 (6 bases). V was pared by 6 bases and J by 2 bases, with 13 bases between. CDR3 length: 14 amino acids. Per germline, CDR1 MNHNS and CDR2 SASEGT. The CDR3 DNA follows: TGTGCCAGCAGCAGGGGACACCAACAAGAGACCCAGTACTTC. It translates to CASSRGHQQETQYF.

This clonotype was seen repeatedly, ten times or more. The chain links TRBV9 to TRBJ1-1, with TRBD1 identical over 7 bases. The CDR3 is made up of 13 amino acids. Germline V gene data show CDR1 as SGDLS and CDR2 as YYNGEE. V gave up 2 bases and J gave up 11 bases; unmatched junction bases: 9. The CDR3 loop reads CASSVSSDRDAFF. DNA for the CDR3: TGTGCCAGCAGCGTGTCCAGTGACAGGGACGCTTTCTTT.

The genes are TRBV9 and TRBJ2-1, with D uncertain. CDR1 is SGDLS and CDR2 is YYNGEE in the germline V gene. This CDR3 contains 15 residues. Trimming shortened V by 0 bases and J by 4 bases, and 11 bases separated the two germline ends. DNA for the CDR3: TGTGCCAGCAGCGTAGGACTGGACGGGTACAATGAGCAGTTCTTC. Translating gives CASSVGLDGYNEQFF. Supplemented by reference TRBV9 and TRBJ2-1, the full variable domain reads DSGVTQTPKHLITATGQRVTLRCSPRSGDLSVYWYQQSLDQGLQFLIQYYNGEERAKGNILERFSAQQFPDLHSELNLSSLELGDSALYFCASSVGLDGYNEQFFGPGTRLTVL.

There are many counts of this clonotype. The chain is built from TRBV4-1 and TRBJ1-2; D not certain. The germline V gene encodes CDR1 MGHRA and CDR2 YSYEKL. Trimming took 4 bases from V and 5 from J, leaving 17 bases between them. The CDR3 totals 15 residues. The CDR3 region is CASSLTPESGYGYTF. CDR3 sequence (DNA): TGCGCCAGCAGCCTTACTCCCGAGTCCGGGTATGGCTACACCTTC.

This clonotype was detected many times. V is TRBV7-9 and J is TRBJ2-1; D is unclear. Trimming pared 5 bases from V and 3 bases from J, leaving 8 bases between. CDR1 is SEHNR, CDR2 FQNEAQ, per germline (reference sequence). The CDR3 has 13 residues. This chain's CDR3 is CASSPPDYNEQFF. Here the CDR3 DNA reads TGTGCCAGCAGCCCGCCCGACTACAATGAGCAGTTCTTC.

This clonotype was seen many times. The chain links TRBV3-1 to TRBJ2-3; 7 bases fit TRBD2. This CDR3 has 14 amino acids. J lost 0 bases, V lost 3 bases, and 0 bases had no gene match. Germline CDR1 LGHDT, CDR2 YNNKEL (reference sequence). The CDR3 protein is CASSQGGSTDTQYF. In DNA, the CDR3 is TGTGCCAGCAGCCAGGGGGGGAGCACAGATACGCAGTATTTT.

In this sample, this clonotype turned up many times. This chain links TRBV15 with TRBJ2-3; 10 nucleotides align to TRBD2. V was clipped by 0 bases and J by 2 bases; unmatched bases: 5. Germline V CDR1 and CDR2: LNHNV, YYDKDF (reference sequence). CDR3 length equals 17 residues. In DNA, the CDR3 is TGTGCCACCAGCAGAGATCGAACTAGCGGGACCACAGATACGCAGTATTTT. Translation gives CATSRDRTSGTTDTQYF.

This clonotype was detected only a few times. This sequence may be a read error, since a much larger clone differs from it by one base. The chain recombines TRBV3-1 with TRBJ2-1; TRBD1 agrees at 7 bases. The CDR3 sequence is 16 residues long. Germline CDR1 and CDR2: LGHDT and YNNKEL (reference sequence). The CDR3 here is CTSSQEAKGAGNEQFF. In nucleotides, the CDR3 is TGTACCAGCAGCCAAGAAGCGAAGGGGGCAGGGAATGAGCAGTTCTTC.